This TCR beta chain is drawn from a study of OX40 agonist ivuxolimab in advanced cancers. Study summary: Hepatocellular carcinoma, melanoma, renal cell or head and neck cancer affected the dose-escalation patients.

This clone was counted a single time. Germline lookup yields CDR1 SGHAT and CDR2 FQNNGV. Trimming shortened V by 5 bases and J by 0 bases, and 11 bases separated the two germline ends. The CDR3 totals 14 residues. Measured with immunoSEQ multiplex PCR; TCRdb has only the in-frame clones, and not every one. There are some 90,000 clones in the sample; more than 85% occur only once, and 3.4% lies in the top ten. The chain uses TRBV11-2 and TRBJ2-7; D not certain. The sequencing used CD4+ or CD8+ T cells sorted from blood, collected in a trial of the OX40 agonist ivuxolimab. This TCR came from an adult with an advanced solid tumor such as melanoma, head and neck, liver or kidney cancer. The CDR3 region has the DNA TGTGCCAGCAGCCTGGGTCCCACCTCCTACGAGCAGTACTTC. It translates to CASSLGPTSYEQYF.